Listed here are 30 T cell receptor beta chains from one sample, sequenced in a study of CD8 T cells in Susac syndrome. With random hexamers, roughly 0.5 to 1 ug RNA was reverse transcribed. MiXCR, applied by TCRdb to the immunoSEQ multiplex PCR reads, yields one record per CDR3 protein. The sample lists about 210,000 distinct CDR3 sequences, around 95% seen once, with under 0.12% in the top ten. Input material: CD4+ T cells from PBMCs. These receptors originate from a human donor in good health.

The rearrangement uses TRBV19 and TRBJ1-2; D gene unclear. V was clipped by 0 bases and J by 4 bases, with 12 bases between them. The CDR3 contains 15 residues. Per germline, CDR1 LNHDA and CDR2 SQIVND (reference sequence). CDR3 nucleotides: TGTGCCAGTAGTATAGAGGAGGGCCGCGGCTATGGCTACACCTTC. This encodes CASSIEEGRGYGYTF. The full variable domain, with the rest looked up from reference TRBV19 and TRBJ1-2, is DGGITQSPKYLFRKEGQNVTLSCEQNLNHDAMYWYRQDPGQGLRLIYYSQIVNDFQKGDIAEGYSVSREKKESFPLTVTSAQKNPTAFYLCASSIEEGRGYGYTFGSGTRLTVV.

The chain combines TRBV29-1 with TRBJ2-3, with D maybe TRBD2 (6 bases). Trimming cost V 5 bases and J 6 bases, with 15 bases left between them. Germline CDR1 reads SQVTM; CDR2 reads ANQGSEA. The CDR3 spans 13 residues. In DNA form, the CDR3 reads TGCAGCGTTTTATCGGGAGTCTCCGATACGCAGTATTTT. Residues: CSVLSGVSDTQYF.

The V call is TRBV2, the J call TRBJ2-5; 8 positions match TRBD1. Germline V lookup: CDR1 SNHLY, CDR2 FYNNEI. This CDR3 is 12 amino acids long. V lost 7 bases, J lost 3 bases, and 1 base stayed unmatched. The CDR3 nucleotides read TGTGCCAGCAACAGGGGGAAAGAGACCCAGTACTTC. Protein sequence: CASNRGKETQYF.

The chain employs TRBV6-2 or TRBV6-3 and TRBJ2-1, with TRBD2 identical over 8 bases. This CDR3 spans 17 amino acids. J was trimmed by 6 bases and V by 0 bases; bases with no gene match: 10. Germline V lookup: CDR1 MNHEY, CDR2 SVGEGT. As DNA, the CDR3 is TGTGCCAGCAGTTACTCACCGACTAGCGCATCCAGCAATGAGCAGTTCTTC. Amino acid sequence: CASSYSPTSASSNEQFF.

This clonotype was detected a few times. The rearrangement links TRBV25-1 to TRBJ1-5; possibly TRBD1 for D (5 bases). The V gene lost 3 bases and the J gene lost 7 bases, with 13 bases spanning the gap. Germline V gene sequence: CDR1 MGHDK, CDR2 SYGVNS. The CDR3 length is 14 residues. The CDR3 spells CASSDRATEQPQHF. In DNA form, the CDR3 reads TGTGCCAGCAGTGACCGCGCGACAGAACAGCCCCAGCATTTT.

The rearrangement uses TRBV7-2 and TRBJ2-7, with D perhaps matching TRBD1 or TRBD2 (5 bases each). Germline assignment: CDR1 SGHTA and CDR2 FQGNSA. CDR3 length equals 14 residues. Trimming stripped 5 bases from V and 7 bases from J, with 18 bases between. The CDR3 coding sequence is TGTGCCAGCAGCGCCAGTCGGGGCTCGGAGGAGCAGTACTTC. This sequence encodes CASSASRGSEEQYF.

V is TRBV4-3 and J is TRBJ1-2; maybe TRBD1 (5 bases). The germline V gene encodes CDR1 LGHNA and CDR2 YSLEER. This CDR3 has 14 residues. The V gene lost 5 bases and the J gene lost 9 bases, with 19 bases spanning the gap. CDR3 bases: TGCGCCAGCAGCAAGACCGGGACGCCCGGAAGCTACACCTTC. Its protein is CASSKTGTPGSYTF.

This chain joins TRBV27 and TRBJ2-7; D perhaps matches TRBD2 (5 bases). Germline CDR1 MNHEY, CDR2 SMNVEV (reference sequence). Trimming took off 0 bases at V and 3 bases at J, with 12 bases between the two ends. This CDR3 comprises 15 residues. The CDR3 here is CASSLSGAYFYEQYF. In nucleotides, the CDR3 is TGTGCCAGCAGTTTATCGGGAGCTTACTTCTACGAGCAGTACTTC.

The CDR3 reads CASSRGRNTEAFF. The DNA for the CDR3 is TGTGCCAGCAGCCGGGGGCGGAACACTGAAGCTTTCTTT. The chain is built from TRBV7-2 and TRBJ1-1; perhaps TRBD1 as D (6 bases). The germline CDR1 and CDR2 sequences are SGHTA and FQGNSA. The V end lost 5 bases, the J end lost 1 base, and 8 bases lay between the germline ends. This CDR3 contains 13 residues.

This chain joins TRBV5-4 and TRBJ2-7; TRBD1 might be the D (6 bases). Germline CDR1 reads SGHNT; CDR2 reads YYREEE (reference sequence). The CDR3 has 14 residues. V was cut by 0 bases and J by 4 bases, with 11 bases left in between. The DNA of the CDR3 is TGTGCCAGCAGCTTGGAACAGGGTATTTACGAGCAGTACGTC. Its protein is CASSLEQGIYEQYV.

The chain recombines TRBV29-1 with TRBJ2-7; tentatively, D is TRBD1 (6 bases). CDR3 length equals 15 residues. The germline V and J ends were trimmed by 6 bases and 2 bases, with 20 bases remaining between them. Germline CDR1 SQVTM, CDR2 ANQGSEA. CDR3 in DNA: TGCAGCGTGGTAACCATGACAGGCGCGACCTACGAGCAGTACTTC. As protein: CSVVTMTGATYEQYF.

J is TRBJ1-1 and V is TRBV6-1, with D unresolved. The CDR3 runs to 12 residues. Germline V gene lookup returns CDR1 MNHNS and CDR2 SASEGT. V was shortened by 2 bases and J by 4 bases, with 5 bases between the two germline ends. The CDR3 sequence is CASSETGTEAFF. CDR3 DNA sequence: TGTGCCAGCAGTGAAACGGGCACTGAAGCTTTCTTT.

The CDR3 DNA follows: TGTGCCAGCAGCGTGCATACGCAGTATTTT. This codes for CASSVHTQYF. This sequence joins TRBV7-9 and TRBJ2-3, with D hard to call. V was cut by 5 bases and J by 7 bases, with 4 bases left in between. The CDR3 consists of 10 residues. The V gene's germline CDR1 is SEHNR and CDR2 FQNEAQ (reference sequence).

V usage is TRBV24-1 and J usage is TRBJ1-2; TRBD1 matches at 9 bases. Germline assignment: CDR1 KGHDR and CDR2 SFDVKD. CDR3 length: 14 amino acids. Unmatched junction bases numbered 5, after V lost 4 bases and J lost 6 bases. This CDR3 is CATSEGDRVNGYTF. The CDR3 nucleotides read TGTGCCACCAGTGAAGGGGACAGGGTTAATGGCTACACCTTC.

The chain's CDR3 is CASSHASSKETQYF. CDR3 nucleotide sequence: TGTGCCAGCAGCCATGCTAGCAGTAAAGAGACCCAGTACTTC. The chain uses TRBV3-1 and TRBJ2-5; tentatively, D is TRBD2 (5 bases). Germline values: CDR1 LGHDT, CDR2 YNNKEL (reference sequence). This CDR3 has 14 amino acids. V lost 3 bases and J 3 bases, leaving 11 bases between the germline ends.

V usage is TRBV29-1 and J usage is TRBJ1-5; 7 positions agree with TRBD1. The length of the CDR3 is 13 residues. V lost 4 bases and J lost 4; bases outside the gene matches: 4. Germline V gene data show CDR1 as SQVTM and CDR2 as ANQGSEA. The CDR3 here is CSVGQGFNQPQHF. The CDR3, as DNA: TGCAGCGTTGGACAGGGTTTTAATCAGCCCCAGCATTTT.

The rearrangement uses TRBV7-2 and TRBJ2-7; possible D gene TRBD2, 6 bases. Trimming removed 0 bases at V and 4 bases at J, with 10 bases between. Germline V CDR1 and CDR2: SGHTA, FQGNSA. The CDR3 has 14 amino acids. The CDR3 region is CASSLAGAGYEQYV. CDR3 bases: TGTGCCAGCAGCTTAGCAGGGGCGGGATACGAGCAGTACGTC.

The chain uses TRBV3-1 and TRBJ2-5; TRBD2 matches 9 bases. Germline lookup yields CDR1 LGHDT and CDR2 YNNKEL (reference sequence). The V and J ends lost 7 bases and 5 bases, in that order; junction bases with no gene match: 14. The CDR3 covers 16 residues. CDR3: CASTTLALAGFETQYF. The CDR3 DNA is TGTGCCAGCACCACCTTGGCGCTAGCGGGGTTTGAGACCCAGTACTTC.

The J gene is TRBJ2-7, the V gene TRBV20-1; the D is unclear. The CDR3 length is 12 residues. The germline gives CDR1 DFQATT, CDR2 SNEGSKA (reference sequence). The V end was cut by 7 bases, the J end by 3 bases, with 13 bases between. This CDR3 is CSGGSTLYEQYF. DNA for the CDR3: TGCAGTGGGGGATCTACCCTCTACGAGCAGTACTTC.

As regards this clonotype: One junction end does not reproduce the germline sequence, and a read error may be involved. This chain uses TRBV29-1 with TRBJ1-1; 9 positions agree with TRBD1. This CDR3 comprises 13 residues. Germline V gene sequence: CDR1 SQVTM, CDR2 ANQGSEA. The CDR3 nucleotides are TGCAGCGTAGAAGGACAGGGGATACCTGAAGCTTTCTTT. This codes for CSVEGQGIPEAFF.

This clonotype was found once. V is TRBV5-6 and J is TRBJ2-5, with D perhaps matching TRBD2 (7 bases). Germline lookup yields CDR1 SGHDT and CDR2 YYEEEE. The V end lost 0 bases, the J end lost 2 bases, and 17 bases lay between the germline ends. The CDR3 totals 17 residues. Here the CDR3 DNA reads TGTGCCAGCAGCTTGGTCGGTTCGGGGGGCTATCAAGAGACCCAGTACTTC. This translates into CASSLVGSGGYQETQYF.

This rearrangement joins TRBV6-2 or TRBV6-3 to TRBJ1-5; 12 bases agree with TRBD1. The trim removed 6 bases at V and 6 bases at J, leaving 6 bases unmatched. This CDR3 is 15 amino acids long. Germline-derived CDR1 and CDR2 are MNHEY and SVGEGT. The CDR3 DNA is TGTGCCAGCAGCATCCGGGGACAGGGGGCTCAGCCCCAGCATTTT. Translated: CASSIRGQGAQPQHF.

V gene TRBV7-2 combines with J gene TRBJ2-3; D remains ambiguous. Germline V gene sequence: CDR1 SGHTA, CDR2 FQGNSA. The CDR3 spans 13 residues. Trimming cost V 5 bases and J 4 bases, with 10 bases left between them. CDR3 protein: CASSAARADTQYF. DNA of the CDR3: TGTGCCAGCAGCGCCGCCAGAGCAGATACGCAGTATTTT.

J is TRBJ2-1 and V is TRBV24-1, with D unresolved. With 4 bases removed from V and 0 bases from J, the gap between germline ends came to 6 bases. Germline V CDR1 and CDR2: KGHDR, SFDVKD. CDR3 length: 14 residues. The CDR3 region has the DNA TGTGCCACCAGTGAGGAAACCTCCTACAATGAGCAGTTCTTC. Protein sequence: CATSEETSYNEQFF.

This clonotype was seen once. This rearrangement joins TRBV3-1 to TRBJ2-1; 10 bases align to TRBD1. Germline assignment: CDR1 LGHDT and CDR2 YNNKEL (reference sequence). There are 15 residues in the CDR3. V was clipped by 5 bases and J by 6 bases; unmatched bases: 7. The CDR3 nucleotides are TGTGCCAGCAGCTATCGGACAGGGGGGCCCAATGAGCAGTTCTTC. Protein sequence: CASSYRTGGPNEQFF.

This sequence joins TRBV9 and TRBJ1-1, with D perhaps matching TRBD1 (6 bases). This CDR3 has 14 amino acids. CDR1 is SGDLS and CDR2 is YYNGEE in the germline V gene. V was clipped by 2 bases and J by 4 bases, with 12 bases between them. This chain's CDR3 is CASSVGGASTEAFF. In DNA, the CDR3 is TGTGCCAGCAGCGTTGGGGGGGCGAGCACTGAAGCTTTCTTT.

Regarding this clonotype: The junction shows a germline mismatch at one end, possibly a read error. DNA of the CDR3: TGCAGCGTGGATGGAGATGCGCAGTATTTT. Its protein product is CSVDGDAQYF. This sequence joins TRBV29-1 and TRBJ2-3; D is unresolved. This CDR3 region has 10 residues. In germline, CDR1 is SQVTM, CDR2 ANQGSEA.

The CDR3 here is CASRRRILATNEKLFF. CDR3 DNA sequence: TGTGCCAGCAGGCGGAGAATATTGGCAACTAATGAAAAACTGTTTTTT. The chain employs TRBV2 and TRBJ1-4; unclear D gene. V shed 6 bases and J shed 0 bases, with 14 bases lying between them. The CDR3 is 16 amino acids. Germline CDR1 SNHLY, CDR2 FYNNEI.

V usage is TRBV15 and J usage is TRBJ2-1; perhaps TRBD1 as D (6 bases). Germline CDR1 and CDR2: LNHNV and YYDKDF (reference sequence). The CDR3 is made up of 12 amino acids. V dropped 1 base and J dropped 12 bases, with 10 bases sitting between them. Here the CDR3 DNA reads TGTGCCACCAGCAGAGGTGTCAGGGGGCAGTTCTTC. Its protein product is CATSRGVRGQFF.

This clonotype was observed a single time. V gene TRBV20-1 combines with J gene TRBJ2-3; the D is unclear. The germline V gene has CDR1 DFQATT and CDR2 SNEGSKA (reference sequence). The V gene lost 5 bases and the J gene lost 6 bases, with 6 bases spanning the gap. The CDR3 covers 10 residues. The CDR3 protein is CSAASDTQYF. The CDR3 DNA reads as TGCAGTGCTGCTTCGGATACGCAGTATTTT.